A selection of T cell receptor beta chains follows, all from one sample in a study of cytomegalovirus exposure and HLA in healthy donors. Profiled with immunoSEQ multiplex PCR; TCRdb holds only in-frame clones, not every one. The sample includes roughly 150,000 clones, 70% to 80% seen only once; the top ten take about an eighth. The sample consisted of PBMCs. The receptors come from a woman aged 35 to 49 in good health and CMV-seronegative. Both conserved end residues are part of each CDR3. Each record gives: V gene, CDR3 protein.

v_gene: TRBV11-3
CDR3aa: CASSSRDSTAHQETQYF

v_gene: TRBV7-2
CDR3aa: CASSLAGGRNDNEQFF

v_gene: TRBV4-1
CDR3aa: CASSQDTGDGQPQHF

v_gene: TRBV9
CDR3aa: CASSPRRGPGELFF

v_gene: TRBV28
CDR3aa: CASSSPSGNTIYF

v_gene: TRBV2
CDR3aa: CASSEGGGQYF

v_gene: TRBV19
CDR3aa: CASAGTSGRLNGELFF

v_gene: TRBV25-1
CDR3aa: CASSWAGSYNEQFF

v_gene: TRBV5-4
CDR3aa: CASSFGQTEAFF

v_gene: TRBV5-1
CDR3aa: CASKWDSSYEQYF

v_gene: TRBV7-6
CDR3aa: CASADLQETQYF

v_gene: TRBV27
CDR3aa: CASSPIQGGTQYF

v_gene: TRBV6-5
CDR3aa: CASSYSGGSTETQYF

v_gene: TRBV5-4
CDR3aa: CASSRGQIAGNTIYF

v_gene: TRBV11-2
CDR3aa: CASSALTRARGDEQFF

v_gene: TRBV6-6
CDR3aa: CASSYSDSMNTEAFF

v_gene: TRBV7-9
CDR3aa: CSSSFEETQYF

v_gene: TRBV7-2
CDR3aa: CASSFSAGQYEQYF

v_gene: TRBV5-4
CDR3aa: CASSRTGTPNTGELFF

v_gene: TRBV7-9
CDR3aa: CASRQAGDTGELFF

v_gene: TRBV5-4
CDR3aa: CASSRRPIQSEQFF

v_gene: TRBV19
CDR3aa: CASSPRTGGGTGELFF

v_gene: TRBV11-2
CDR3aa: CASSLVIGGGSYEQYF

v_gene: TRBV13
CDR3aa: CASASTGRGGELFF

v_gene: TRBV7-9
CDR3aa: CASSHTRNYGYTF

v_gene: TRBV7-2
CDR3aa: CASSLISRGLAGVSETQYF

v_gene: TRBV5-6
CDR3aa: CASSFGQATNEKLFF

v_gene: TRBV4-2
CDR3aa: CASSQDGGRNEQYF

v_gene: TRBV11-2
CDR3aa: CASSFSLYNEQFF

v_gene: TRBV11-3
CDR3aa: CASSTILFSGGGSEQFF

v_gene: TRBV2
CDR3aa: CASSDPSWMTSGKETQYF

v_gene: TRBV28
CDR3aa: CASSAPSGSGNTIYF

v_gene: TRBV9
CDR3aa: CASSVFEAQGGNEQFF

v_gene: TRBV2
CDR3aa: CASTYIQGNTEAFF

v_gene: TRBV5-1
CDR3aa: CASIGAEQFF

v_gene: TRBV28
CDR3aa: CASRGLGQANYGYTF

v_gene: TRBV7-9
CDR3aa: CASSPSTGDYGYTF

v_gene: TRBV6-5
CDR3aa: CASMARRSSYEQYF

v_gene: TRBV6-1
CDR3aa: CASSNAGGPQDTQYF

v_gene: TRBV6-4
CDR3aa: CASSMELAGEGTDTQYF

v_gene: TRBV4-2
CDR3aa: CASSQDGGIAYNEQFF

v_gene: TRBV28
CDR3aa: CASSTRTRLTYEQYF

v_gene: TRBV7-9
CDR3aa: CSSSVGNRGYEQYF

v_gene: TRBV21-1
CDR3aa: CASSKVQRGAIDSPLHF